This T cell receptor beta chain is drawn from a study of PD-1 blockade in classical Hodgkin lymphoma. Assay used: immunoSEQ multiplex PCR; TCRdb lists only in-frame clones, some missing. The sample contains 60,000 or so clones, roughly 90% of which appear only once. Relapse after autologous stem cell transplantation occurred in every patient, and brentuximab vedotin exposure varied. The sequence was collected from a human donor with classical Hodgkin lymphoma. The source material was peripheral blood mononuclear cells (PBMCs), sampled at baseline.

DNA for the CDR3: TGTGCCACCAGCAAATATCGCGAAGGGGGACAGCCCCAGCATTTT. Its protein product is CATSKYREGGQPQHF. The V call is TRBV15, the J call TRBJ1-5, with a possible D match to TRBD1 (6 bases). Trimming removed 4 bases at V and 7 bases at J, with 17 bases between. The germline V gene encodes CDR1 LNHNV and CDR2 YYDKDF (reference sequence). CDR3 size: 15 residues.